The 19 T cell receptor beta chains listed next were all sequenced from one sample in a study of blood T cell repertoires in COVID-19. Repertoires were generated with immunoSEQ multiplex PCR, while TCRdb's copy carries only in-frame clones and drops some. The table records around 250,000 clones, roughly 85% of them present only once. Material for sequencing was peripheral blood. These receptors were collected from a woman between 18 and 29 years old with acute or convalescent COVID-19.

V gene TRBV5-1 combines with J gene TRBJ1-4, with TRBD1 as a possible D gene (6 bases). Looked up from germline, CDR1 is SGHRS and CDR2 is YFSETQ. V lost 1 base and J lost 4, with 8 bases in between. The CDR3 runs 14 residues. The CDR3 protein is CASSLTGSNEKLFF. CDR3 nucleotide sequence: TGCGCCAGCAGCTTGACAGGGAGTAATGAAAAACTGTTTTTT.

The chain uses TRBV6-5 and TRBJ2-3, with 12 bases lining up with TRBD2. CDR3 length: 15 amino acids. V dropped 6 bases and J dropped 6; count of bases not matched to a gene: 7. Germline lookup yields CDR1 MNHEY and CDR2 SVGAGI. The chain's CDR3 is CASSNGLAGRDTQYF. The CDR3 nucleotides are TGTGCCAGCAGCAACGGACTAGCGGGAAGGGATACGCAGTATTTT.

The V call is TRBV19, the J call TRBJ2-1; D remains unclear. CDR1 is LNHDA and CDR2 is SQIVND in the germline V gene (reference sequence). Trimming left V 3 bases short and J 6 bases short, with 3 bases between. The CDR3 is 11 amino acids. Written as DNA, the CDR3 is TGTGCCAGTAGTATTCTCAATGAGCAGTTCTTC. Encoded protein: CASSILNEQFF.

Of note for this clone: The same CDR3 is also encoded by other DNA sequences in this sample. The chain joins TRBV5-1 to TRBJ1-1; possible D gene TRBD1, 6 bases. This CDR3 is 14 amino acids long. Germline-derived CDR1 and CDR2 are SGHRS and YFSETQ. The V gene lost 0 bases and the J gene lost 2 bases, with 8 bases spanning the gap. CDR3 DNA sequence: TGCGCCAGCAGCTTGGACAGGGTAAACACTGAAGCTTTCTTT. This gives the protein CASSLDRVNTEAFF.

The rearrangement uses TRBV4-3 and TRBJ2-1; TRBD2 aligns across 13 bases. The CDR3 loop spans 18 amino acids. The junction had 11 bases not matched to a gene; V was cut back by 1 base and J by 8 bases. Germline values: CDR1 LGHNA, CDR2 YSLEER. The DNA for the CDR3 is TGCGCCAGCAGCCAAGGGACTAGCGGGAGCTTTCCCTTTGATGAGCAGTTCTTC. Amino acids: CASSQGTSGSFPFDEQFF.

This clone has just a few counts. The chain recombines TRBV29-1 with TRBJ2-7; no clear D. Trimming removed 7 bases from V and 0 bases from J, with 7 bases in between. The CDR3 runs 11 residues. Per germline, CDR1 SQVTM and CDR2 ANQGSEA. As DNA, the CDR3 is TGCAGCGGGGCCAACTCCTACGAGCAGTACTTC. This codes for CSGANSYEQYF.

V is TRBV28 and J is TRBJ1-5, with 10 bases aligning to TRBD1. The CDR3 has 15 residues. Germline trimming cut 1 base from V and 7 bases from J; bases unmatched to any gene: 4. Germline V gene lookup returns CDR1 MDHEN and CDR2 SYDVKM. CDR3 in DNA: TGTGCCAGCAGTTTATCCGCGGACAGGGGGCAGCCCCAGCATTTT. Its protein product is CASSLSADRGQPQHF.

As DNA, the CDR3 is TGTGCCAGCAGTTTGGCAGGTTACAATGAGCAGTTCTTC. Protein: CASSLAGYNEQFF. V gene TRBV27 combines with J gene TRBJ2-1; D uncertain. Trimming removed 3 bases at V and 4 bases at J, with 7 bases between. Germline V lookup: CDR1 MNHEY, CDR2 SMNVEV (reference sequence). This CDR3 has 13 amino acids.

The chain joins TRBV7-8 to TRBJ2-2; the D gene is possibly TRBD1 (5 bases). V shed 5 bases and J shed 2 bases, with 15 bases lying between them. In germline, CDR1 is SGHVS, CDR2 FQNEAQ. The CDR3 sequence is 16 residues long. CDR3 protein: CASSHSRTPNTGELFF. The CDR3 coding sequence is TGTGCCAGCAGCCATTCCCGGACACCAAACACCGGGGAGCTGTTTTTT.

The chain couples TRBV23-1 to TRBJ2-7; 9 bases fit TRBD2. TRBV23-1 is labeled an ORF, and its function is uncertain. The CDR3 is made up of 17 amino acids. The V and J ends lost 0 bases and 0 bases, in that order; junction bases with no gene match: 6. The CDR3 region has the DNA TGCGCCAGCAGTCAATCTAGACTAGCGGATAACTCCTACGAGCAGTACTTC. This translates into CASSQSRLADNSYEQYF.

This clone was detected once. In DNA, the CDR3 is TGTGCCAGCACCCCGGGAGTGCTTTATGAGCCCCAGCATTTT. It codes for CASTPGVLYEPQHF. The chain is built from TRBV6-2 or TRBV6-3 and TRBJ1-5; no firm D call. This CDR3 has 14 amino acids. Germline CDR1 is MNHEY and CDR2 is SVGEGT. V was pared by 7 bases and J by 8 bases, with 18 bases between.

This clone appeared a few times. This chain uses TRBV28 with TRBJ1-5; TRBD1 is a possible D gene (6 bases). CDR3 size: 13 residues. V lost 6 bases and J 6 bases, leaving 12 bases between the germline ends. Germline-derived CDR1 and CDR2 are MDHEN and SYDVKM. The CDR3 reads CASSTRGAQPQHF. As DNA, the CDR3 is TGTGCCAGCAGCACCAGGGGAGCTCAGCCCCAGCATTTT. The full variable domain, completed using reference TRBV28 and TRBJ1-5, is DVKVTQSSRYLVKRTGEKVFLECVQDMDHENMFWYRQDPGLGLRLIYFSYDVKMKEKGDIPEGYSVSREKKERFSLILESASTNQTSMYLCASSTRGAQPQHFGDGTRLSIL.

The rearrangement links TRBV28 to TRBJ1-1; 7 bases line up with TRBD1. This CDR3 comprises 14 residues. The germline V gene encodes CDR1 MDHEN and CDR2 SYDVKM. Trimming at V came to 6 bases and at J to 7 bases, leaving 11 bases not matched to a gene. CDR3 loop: CASRDGQARGEAFF. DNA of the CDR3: TGTGCCAGCAGGGACGGACAGGCCCGGGGTGAAGCTTTCTTT.

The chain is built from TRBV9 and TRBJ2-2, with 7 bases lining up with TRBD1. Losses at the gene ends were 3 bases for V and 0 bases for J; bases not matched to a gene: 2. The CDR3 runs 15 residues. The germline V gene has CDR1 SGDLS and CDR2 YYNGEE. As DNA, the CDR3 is TGTGCCAGCAGCGGGACAGGTACGAACACCGGGGAGCTGTTTTTT. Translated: CASSGTGTNTGELFF.

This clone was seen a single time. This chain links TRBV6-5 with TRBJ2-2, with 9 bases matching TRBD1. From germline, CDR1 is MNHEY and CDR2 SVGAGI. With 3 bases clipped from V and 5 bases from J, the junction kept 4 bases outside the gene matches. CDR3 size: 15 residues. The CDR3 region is CASSYTGGGTGELFF. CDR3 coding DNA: TGTGCCAGCAGTTATACAGGGGGCGGAACCGGGGAGCTGTTTTTT.

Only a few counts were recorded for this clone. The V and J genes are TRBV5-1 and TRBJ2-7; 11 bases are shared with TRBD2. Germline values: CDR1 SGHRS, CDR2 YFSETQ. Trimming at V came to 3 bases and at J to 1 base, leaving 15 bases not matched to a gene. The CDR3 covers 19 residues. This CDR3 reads CASSSKSASGRTFSYEQYF. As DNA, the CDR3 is TGCGCCAGCAGCTCCAAGTCCGCTAGCGGGAGGACCTTTTCCTACGAGCAGTACTTC. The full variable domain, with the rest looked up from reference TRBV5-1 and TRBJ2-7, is KAGVTQTPRYLIKTRGQQVTLSCSPISGHRSVSWYQQTPGQGLQFLFEYFSETQRNKGNFPGRFSGRQFSNSRSEMNVSTLELGDSALYLCASSSKSASGRTFSYEQYFGPGTRLTVT.

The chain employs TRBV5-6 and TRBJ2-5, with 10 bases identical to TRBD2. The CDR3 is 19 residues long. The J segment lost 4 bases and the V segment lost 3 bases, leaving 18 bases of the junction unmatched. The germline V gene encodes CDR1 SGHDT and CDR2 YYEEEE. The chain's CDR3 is CASSWWTSGHPRGRETQYF. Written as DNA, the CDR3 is TGTGCCAGCAGCTGGTGGACTAGCGGACATCCTAGGGGGAGAGAGACCCAGTACTTC.

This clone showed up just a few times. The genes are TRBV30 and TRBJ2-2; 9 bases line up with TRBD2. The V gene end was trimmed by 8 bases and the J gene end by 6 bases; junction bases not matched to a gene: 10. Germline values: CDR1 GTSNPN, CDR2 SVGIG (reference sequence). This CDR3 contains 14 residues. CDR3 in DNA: TGTGCCACCGGGACTAGCATGACCGCCGGGGAGCTGTTTTTT. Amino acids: CATGTSMTAGELFF. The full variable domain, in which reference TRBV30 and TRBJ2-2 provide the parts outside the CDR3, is SQTIHQWPATLVQPVGSPLSLECTVEGTSNPNLYWYRQAAGRGLQLLFYSVGIGQISSEVPQNLSASRPQDRQFILSSKKLLLSDSGFYLCATGTSMTAGELFFGEGSRLTVL.

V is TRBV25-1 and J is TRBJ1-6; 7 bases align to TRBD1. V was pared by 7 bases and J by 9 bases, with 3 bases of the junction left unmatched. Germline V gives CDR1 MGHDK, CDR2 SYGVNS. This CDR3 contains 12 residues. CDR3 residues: CASNYRGSPLHF. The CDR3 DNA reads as TGTGCCAGCAACTACAGGGGTTCACCCCTCCACTTT.